Each of the 26 T cell receptor beta chains below was sequenced from the same sample in a study of CD8+ T cells in alopecia areata. Treatment: oral pan-JAK inhibitor, 5-10 mg twice daily. As the sequencing template, cDNA was produced by extracting RNA and reverse transcribing it. Libraries were prepared by immunoSEQ multiplex PCR; TCRdb keeps only in-frame clonotypes and omits some of them. The table lists roughly 250,000 clones, around 64% of them singletons. This specimen was CD4+ T cells sorted from blood, taken at week 52, from a patient treated with tofacitinib. The receptors shown here come from a human donor with alopecia areata.

This clone was counted a few times. V usage is TRBV11-2 and J usage is TRBJ2-1, with TRBD2 as a possible D gene (6 bases). Germline V CDR1 and CDR2: SGHAT, FQNNGV. Deletions cut 5 bases from V and 7 bases from J, with 18 bases between. This CDR3 region has 15 residues. CDR3 bases: TGTGCCAGCAGCCTCGGGACTCGTAGGGAAAATGAGCAGTTCTTC. Its translation: CASSLGTRRENEQFF.

CDR3 sequence (DNA): TGTGCCTGGAGCACAGGTTTGCGTGAGCAGTTCTTC. Translated: CAWSTGLREQFF. The chain uses TRBV30 and TRBJ2-1; D may be TRBD1 (5 bases). The CDR3 consists of 12 residues. Deletions cut 3 bases from V and 9 bases from J, with 12 bases between. Germline V gene lookup returns CDR1 GTSNPN and CDR2 SVGIG (reference sequence).

This chain links TRBV2 with TRBJ1-1; D remains unclear. V shed 7 bases and J shed 0 bases, with 3 bases lying between them. Germline V CDR1 and CDR2: SNHLY, FYNNEI. The CDR3 has 11 amino acids. This CDR3 is CASMLNTEAFF. DNA of the CDR3: TGTGCCAGCATGTTGAACACTGAAGCTTTCTTT.

This chain uses TRBV4-3 with TRBJ2-7, with D hard to call. The CDR3 totals 13 residues. Germline CDR1 is LGHNA and CDR2 is YSLEER. V lost 4 bases and J lost 2, with 9 bases in between. CDR3 sequence (DNA): TGCGCCAGCAGCCTCGGGCTGGCCTACGAGCAGTACTTC. It is translated as CASSLGLAYEQYF.

This clone was counted between two and nine times. The V call is TRBV11-1, the J call TRBJ1-6, with no clear D. V lost 0 bases to trimming and J lost 12 bases, with 9 bases between them. The CDR3 consists of 13 residues. Germline V gives CDR1 SGHAT, CDR2 FQDESV (reference sequence). The CDR3 sequence is CASSLARGLPLHF. DNA of the CDR3: TGTGCCAGCAGCTTAGCCCGAGGACTACCCCTCCACTTT.

This sequence joins TRBV4-1 and TRBJ1-1, with a tentative D call TRBD1 (5 bases). The CDR3 covers 15 residues. Germline CDR1 is MGHRA and CDR2 is YSYEKL. Trimming stripped 2 bases from V and 5 bases from J, with 15 bases between. CDR3 in amino acids: CASSQPTAGVTEAFF. CDR3 DNA: TGCGCCAGCAGCCAACCCACCGCGGGGGTGACTGAAGCTTTCTTT.

The chain carries TRBV7-9 and TRBJ2-1; D perhaps matches TRBD2 (5 bases). Germline V gene sequence: CDR1 SEHNR, CDR2 FQNEAQ (reference sequence). V was cut by 1 base and J by 7 bases, with 14 bases left in between. The CDR3 is made up of 15 amino acids. This CDR3 reads CASSLGRGIGNEQFF. The CDR3 DNA sequence: TGTGCCAGCAGCTTAGGCCGGGGAATCGGGAATGAGCAGTTCTTC.

This clone was counted a single time. This chain joins TRBV7-2 and TRBJ2-7; D not resolved. This CDR3 region has 14 residues. Between the trimmed V and J ends, which lost 1 base and 3 bases, there was a span of 10 bases. Germline V lookup: CDR1 SGHTA, CDR2 FQGNSA. CDR3 nucleotide sequence: TGTGCCAGCAGCTTAGGGCAAGTAGACTACGAGCAGTACTTC. This sequence encodes CASSLGQVDYEQYF.

This clone came up a few times. J is TRBJ1-2 and V is TRBV4-3; D is undetermined. The CDR3 has 12 amino acids. Germline assignment: CDR1 LGHNA and CDR2 YSLEER. The V end was cut by 0 bases, the J end by 3 bases, with 2 bases between. The CDR3 DNA follows: TGCGCCAGCAGCCAAGACCACTATGGCTACACCTTC. It encodes CASSQDHYGYTF.

The chain combines TRBV7-2 with TRBJ2-3; TRBD2 agrees at 7 bases. Unmatched junction bases numbered 0, after V lost 0 bases and J lost 0 bases. CDR3 length: 15 amino acids. CDR1 is SGHTA, CDR2 FQGNSA, per germline. This CDR3 is CASSLAAGSTDTQYF. DNA for the CDR3: TGTGCCAGCAGCTTAGCAGCGGGGAGCACAGATACGCAGTATTTT.

The genes are TRBV5-4 and TRBJ2-4; unclear D gene. Deletions cut 4 bases from V and 8 bases from J, with 10 bases between. There are 12 residues in the CDR3. Germline-derived CDR1 and CDR2 are SGHNT and YYREEE (reference sequence). The CDR3 sequence is CASSPTGDIQYF. In DNA, the CDR3 is TGTGCCAGCAGCCCAACTGGGGACATTCAGTACTTC.

The V gene is TRBV30, the J gene TRBJ1-3; D remains unclear. Trimming left V 5 bases short and J 2 bases short, with 19 bases between. CDR3 size: 16 residues. CDR1 and CDR2 from the germline V gene are GTSNPN and SVGIG (reference sequence). The CDR3 nucleotides read TGTGCCTGGCAGACATACCACCGGACTCCTGGAAACACCATATATTTT. Its translation is CAWQTYHRTPGNTIYF.

In its sample, this clone was seen a few times. This chain uses TRBV6-1 with TRBJ1-1; TRBD1 might be the D (5 bases). This CDR3 has 12 amino acids. In germline, CDR1 is MNHNS, CDR2 SASEGT. V was pared by 6 bases and J by 4 bases, with 9 bases between. For the CDR3, the DNA is TGTGCCAGCAGGAAGGGGAGCACTGAAGCTTTCTTT. Translation: CASRKGSTEAFF.

This chain links TRBV5-1 with TRBJ2-7; D unclear. The CDR3 is made up of 13 amino acids. Trimming took 4 bases from V and 0 from J, leaving 8 bases between them. The V gene's germline CDR1 is SGHRS and CDR2 YFSETQ. The CDR3 bases are TGCGCCAGCAGCCTTCCCCCCTCCTACGAGCAGTACTTC. This sequence encodes CASSLPPSYEQYF.

Turning to this clone: Germline is not matched at one junction end, which may reflect a read error. The rearrangement uses TRBV15 and TRBJ2-1; weak D call: TRBD1 (6 bases). Germline lookup yields CDR1 LNHNV and CDR2 YYDKDF (reference sequence). The length of the CDR3 is 13 residues. The CDR3 loop reads CATGRGLGNEQFF. The CDR3 DNA reads as TGTGCCACCGGCAGGGGCCTCGGGAATGAGCAGTTCTTC.

The genes are TRBV15 and TRBJ2-7; TRBD1 agrees at 10 bases. The germline V gene has CDR1 LNHNV and CDR2 YYDKDF (reference sequence). The CDR3 extends over 13 amino acids. Trimming removed 5 bases from V and 6 bases from J; junction bases left unmatched: 4. CDR3 nucleotide sequence: TGTGCCACCAGCTATGGGGACAGGGGCGAGCAGTACTTC. The encoded protein is CATSYGDRGEQYF. The full variable domain, completed using reference TRBV15 and TRBJ2-7, is DAMVIQNPRYQVTQFGKPVTLSCSQTLNHNVMYWYQQKSSQAPKLLFHYYDKDFNNEADTPDNFQSRRPNTSFCFLDIRSPGLGDTAMYLCATSYGDRGEQYFGPGTRLTVT.

This clone was seen a few times. The V call is TRBV25-1, the J call TRBJ2-1, with a tentative D call TRBD2 (7 bases). The CDR3 length is 16 residues. The V end lost 2 bases, the J end lost 4 bases, and 15 bases lay between the germline ends. Looked up from germline, CDR1 is MGHDK and CDR2 is SYGVNS. The CDR3 sequence: CASSEAGASSYNEQFF. The CDR3 region has the DNA TGTGCCAGCAGTGAAGCGGGGGCCAGTTCATACAATGAGCAGTTCTTC.

The rearrangement links TRBV7-3 to TRBJ2-2; D gene unclear. The CDR3 sequence is 16 residues long. The germline V gene encodes CDR1 SGHTA and CDR2 FQGTGA. The ends were cut back, 3 bases at V and 0 bases at J, with 11 bases in the middle. CDR3 bases: TGTGCCAGCAGCTTTGGTTCATCCGCGAACACCGGGGAGCTGTTTTTT. This translates into CASSFGSSANTGELFF.

This clone turned up a few times. The V and J genes are TRBV10-3 and TRBJ2-1; D unresolved. The V gene lost 9 bases and the J gene lost 10 bases, with 16 bases spanning the gap. Germline V CDR1 and CDR2: ENHRY, SYGVKD. This CDR3 has 12 residues. CDR3 in amino acids: CAISRAAAEQFF. CDR3 in DNA: TGTGCCATTAGTCGGGCGGCCGCGGAGCAGTTCTTC.

J is TRBJ2-4 and V is TRBV29-1, with D possibly TRBD1 on 8 matching bases. This CDR3 has 14 amino acids. CDR1 and CDR2 (germline): SQVTM, ANQGSEA. Trimming removed 4 bases at V and 11 bases at J, with 21 bases between. In nucleotides, the CDR3 is TGCAGCGTTGGTGGGAGGGGGACAGGCTACGTTCAGTACTTC. Translating it yields CSVGGRGTGYVQYF.

This clone is a singleton in its sample. The rearrangement uses TRBV6-5 and TRBJ1-2; D possibly corresponds to TRBD1 (5 bases). In germline, CDR1 is MNHEY, CDR2 SVGAGI. The CDR3 is 13 amino acids. The V end was cut by 10 bases, the J end by 7 bases, with 19 bases between. CDR3 sequence reads: CATNWDRGPGYTF. The CDR3, as DNA: TGTGCCACCAATTGGGACCGCGGTCCTGGCTACACCTTC.

The chain links TRBV7-3 to TRBJ1-6, with 7 bases that match TRBD1. Germline loops: CDR1 SGHTA, CDR2 FQGTGA. The CDR3 totals 13 residues. V dropped 4 bases and J dropped 11; count of bases not matched to a gene: 5. In nucleotides, the CDR3 is TGTGCCAGCAGCTACCGACAGGGTGCACCCCTCCACTTT. This encodes CASSYRQGAPLHF. The entire variable domain, with the rest obtained from reference TRBV7-3 and TRBJ1-6, is as follows: GAGVSQTPSNKVTEKGKYVELRCDPISGHTALYWYRQSLGQGPEFLIYFQGTGAADDSGLPNDRFFAVRPEGSVSTLKIQRTERGDSAVYLCASSYRQGAPLHFGNGTRLTVT.

This clone was seen repeatedly, ten times or more. V is TRBV5-5 and J is TRBJ2-5, with 11 bases that match TRBD2. The CDR3 consists of 16 residues. Germline V gene lookup returns CDR1 SGHKS and CDR2 YYEKEE (reference sequence). V shed 0 bases, J shed 4 bases, and the junction held 5 bases outside the gene matches. The CDR3 loop reads CASSLASSGGRETQYF. In DNA form, the CDR3 reads TGTGCCAGCAGCTTGGCTTCTAGCGGGGGGAGAGAGACCCAGTACTTC. Using reference TRBV5-5 and TRBJ2-5 for the parts outside the CDR3, the full variable domain is DAGVTQSPTHLIKTRGQQVTLRCSPISGHKSVSWYQQVLGQGPQFIFQYYEKEERGRGNFPDRFSARQFPNYSSELNVNALLLGDSALYLCASSLASSGGRETQYFGPGTRLLVL.

This CDR3 is CASAQGNQPQHF. The CDR3 DNA reads TGTGCCTCGGCACAGGGCAATCAGCCCCAGCATTTT. This chain links TRBV7-9 with TRBJ1-5; D might be TRBD1 (5 bases). This CDR3 is 12 amino acids long. Trimming pared 11 bases from V and 2 bases from J, leaving 10 bases between. CDR1 is SEHNR and CDR2 is FQNEAQ in the germline V gene (reference sequence). The entire variable domain, with the rest obtained from reference TRBV7-9 and TRBJ1-5, is as follows: DTGVSQNPRHKITKRGQNVTFRCDPISEHNRLYWYRQTLGQGPEFLTYFQNEAQLEKSRLLSDRFSAERPKGSFSTLEIQRTEQGDSAMYLCASAQGNQPQHFGDGTRLSIL.

A remark on this clone: Compared with germline, one end of the junction differs, possibly owing to a read error. The V and J genes are TRBV7-7 and TRBJ2-1, with TRBD1 matching 8 bases. CDR3 size: 17 residues. Germline loops: CDR1 SSHAT, CDR2 FNYEAQ (reference sequence). The CDR3 loop is CASSSGTGLEPYNEQFF. CDR3 sequence (DNA): TGTGCTAGCAGCTCCGGGACAGGTCTAGAGCCCTACAATGAGCAGTTCTTC.

The V call is TRBV11-2, the J call TRBJ2-3, with 10 bases lining up with TRBD2. The CDR3 has 16 residues. With V trimmed by 5 bases and J by 1 base, 6 bases remained unmatched. From germline, CDR1 is SGHAT and CDR2 FQNNGV. The CDR3 spells CASSNLAGARTDTQYF. DNA of the CDR3: TGTGCCAGCAGCAACCTAGCGGGGGCCCGCACAGATACGCAGTATTTT.